This record covers a single T cell receptor (beta chain). The sample holds many counts of this clonotype. Which antigen it targets is not known. Per-base quality was not reported, and no clone a single base away is much larger than it. These data are taken from a study of immune heterogeneity within non-small cell lung tumors (dated by TCRdb to the late 2010s). In terms of the full investigation: By histology, a handful of squamous cell carcinomas, nine to ten non-squamous carcinomas and 1 tumor not otherwise specified were included. Neoantigen binding to each patient's HLA alleles was predicted with netMHCpan-3.0 for mutant peptides of 8 to 11 amino acids. To examine intratumoral immune heterogeneity, the study used whole-exome sequencing, RNA-seq and TCR beta repertoire sequencing on multiple spatially distinct regions of each NSCLC tumor. Transcriptome data were available for just 40 to 50 loci from about 13 patients, whereas TCR repertoire analysis spanned roughly 55 tumor loci from about 15 patients.

Genomic DNA extracted from bulk tumor tissue served as TCR template, with 600 ng gDNA amplified per sample. During surgery, several biopsies were collected from each primary tumor and placed as far from one another as possible within the tumor mass. Patients in the study cohort, which was described as untreated, were newly diagnosed NSCLC cases going through curative surgery. The donors were approximately 14 patients with newly diagnosed non-small cell lung cancer who were having surgery with curative intent. A couple of independent pathologists reviewed the resected tumor masses. Only high-quality DNA and RNA samples were carried forward to sequencing. Counted from cysteine to phenylalanine, this CDR3 has 14 amino acids. Just the 42-base CDR3 DNA is kept, in frame starting at base 1. Trimming takes 6 bases off V and 6 bases off J; junction bases not matched to a gene: 9. Taken from the germline V gene, the CDR1 and CDR2 loops are MDHEN and SYDVKM.

Broad study findings and their caveats: Within a given patient, the same dominant CDR3B clonotypes showed up repeatedly across loci, although different tumor locations also carried unique high-frequency clones. A statistically significant but moderate positive correlation (R about 0.34) was observed between local T-cell repertoire clonality and local tumor mutational burden. High-frequency TCR beta clonotypes were largely distinct between individual patients.

The TCR beta CDR3 region was amplified with a multiplex PCR system whose first round of approximately 10 cycles used 32 V-gene forward primers and 13 J-gene reverse primers. The first PCR round used a QIAGEN Multiplex PCR Kit, and the primer sequences were filed in Chinese patent CN105087789A. Illumina universal primers were added in a second PCR round performed with the Phusion High-Fidelity PCR Kit. Sequencing of the TCR libraries was done on the Illumina HiSeq X Ten platform in paired-end mode with a 151 bp read length. On the authors' methods: Cutadapt was used to discard reads without multiplex PCR primers, PEAR merged the read pairs, and MiXCR with default settings called the CDR3 regions. Repertoire diversity was assessed by Shannon entropy, and clonality was calculated as one minus the Shannon entropy divided by the ln of the count of productive unique sequences. Clonotypes present at frequencies of at least 0.5% were defined as dominant or high-frequency T-cell clones. TCRdb ran its own pipeline on the public reads, namely fastp trimming at Q25 and MiXCR clone calling, and kept in-frame beta chains. Rows matching on CDR3 protein sequence are summarized as one entry with the most common DNA and genes. Here the V and J calls rest on TCRdb's processing, not on the authors' analysis. The table for this sample lists nearly 15,000 distinct CDR3 sequences; 30% of them were counted only once. The ten top clones hold approximately 14% of the sample.

This sequence originates from a woman in her forties or fifties with non-small cell lung cancer. Sequences were obtained from lung tumor tissue. This sequence uses TRBV28 and TRBJ1-1, with 8 middle bases fitting TRBD1. The nucleotides are TGTGCCAGCAGAACGGACAGGGCGAGTGCTGAAGCTTTCTTT. This encodes CASRTDRASAEAFF.